A selection of T cell receptor beta chains follows, all from one sample in a study of beta chain features in type 1 diabetes. Using immunoSEQ multiplex PCR, the repertoire was profiled, and TCRdb retains in-frame clones only, with some absent. The profile shows about 150,000 clones, 7.5% to 10% of them singletons. Specimen: central memory CD4+ T cells from blood. Source of these receptors: a man younger than 35 in good health. The CDR3 runs from the conserved cysteine through the conserved F or W. A D gene is named only where the DNA matches it firmly. Rows may omit the clone size; those that give it use once, few, many or a size class.

>NA|TRBJ2-7|NA|TRBV18
CASSHRDNSSYEQYF
TGTGCCAGCTCACACCGGGACAATAGCTCCTACGAGCAGTACTTC
>TRBD2|TRBJ2-5|few|TRBV4-2
CASSQDRNSGGVETQYF
TGTGCCAGCAGCCAAGATCGGAATAGCGGGGGGGTAGAGACCCAGTACTTC
>TRBD2|TRBJ2-3|few|TRBV10-3
CAIRAGEDTQYF
TGTGCCATCCGGGCGGGGGAAGATACGCAGTATTTT
>NA|TRBJ2-7|many|TRBV19
CASSITDSSYEQYF
TGTGCCAGTAGTATAACCGACAGTTCCTACGAGCAGTACTTC
>NA|TRBJ2-3|NA|TRBV7-2
CASSPSVVPDTQYF
TGTGCCAGCAGCCCTAGTGTAGTCCCAGATACGCAGTATTTT
>NA|TRBJ2-5|few|TRBV7-2
CASSLGPTGYETQYF
TGTGCCAGCAGCTTAGGCCCTACAGGGTACGAGACCCAGTACTTC
>NA|TRBJ2-5|NA|TRBV7-3
CASSLTDITETQYF
TGTGCCAGCAGCTTAACGGACATAACCGAGACCCAGTACTTC
>TRBD1|TRBJ1-3|NA|TRBV4-1
CASSQGLQGARGNTIYF
TGCGCCAGCAGCCAAGGATTACAGGGGGCGCGAGGAAACACCATATATTTT
>NA|TRBJ2-5|few|TRBV11-3
CASSPGGRDQETQYF
TGTGCCAGCAGCCCCGGTGGCAGGGACCAAGAGACCCAGTACTTC
>NA|TRBJ2-7|few|TRBV18
CASSPPGRPVGYEQYF
TGTGCCAGCTCACCACCGGGCAGGCCAGTAGGCTACGAGCAGTACTTC
>TRBD2|TRBJ2-5|NA|TRBV28
CASSWVAGGGETQYF
TGTGCCAGCAGTTGGGTAGCGGGAGGAGGAGAGACCCAGTACTTC
>TRBD1|TRBJ1-5|NA|TRBV6-4
CASSDSDRGVGQPQHF
TGTGCCAGCAGTGACTCGGACAGGGGAGTTGGACAGCCCCAGCATTTT
>TRBD1|TRBJ1-5|NA|TRBV7-6
CASSQMTGLNQPQHF
TGTGCCAGCAGTCAAATGACAGGGCTCAATCAGCCCCAGCATTTT
>NA|TRBJ2-3|many|TRBV4-3
CASSQGDGDTQYF
TGCGCCAGCAGCCAAGGAGATGGAGATACGCAGTATTTT
>NA|TRBJ2-1|NA|TRBV7-2
CASSTTGSSYNEQFF
TGTGCCAGCAGCACAACAGGTTCCTCCTACAATGAGCAGTTCTTC
>NA|TRBJ1-2|NA|TRBV11-2
CASSLDNGRNYGYTF
TGTGCCAGCAGCTTAGACAATGGCCGAAACTATGGCTACACCTTC
>NA|TRBJ2-1|NA|TRBV28
CASSLGAREQFF
TGTGCCAGCAGTTTAGGGGCCCGAGAGCAGTTCTTC
>TRBD2|TRBJ2-7|NA|TRBV27
CASRPGTNYEQYF
TGTGCCAGCAGACCCGGGACTAACTACGAGCAGTACTTC
>NA|TRBJ1-3|few|TRBV5-4
CASSLGGHYSGNTIYF
TGTGCCAGCAGCTTGGGGGGCCATTACTCTGGAAACACCATATATTTT
>NA|TRBJ2-7|NA|TRBV7-2
CASSLGRPPGSYEQYF
TGTGCCAGCAGCTTAGGTAGGCCCCCGGGCTCCTACGAGCAGTACTTC
>TRBD1|TRBJ1-6|NA|TRBV18
CASSKGQGGHNSPLHF
TGTGCCAGCTCTAAAGGACAGGGGGGCCATAATTCACCCCTCCACTTT
>NA|TRBJ1-1|NA|TRBV10-3
CAIRVQGGDTEAFF
TGTGCCATCAGAGTTCAGGGAGGGGACACTGAAGCTTTCTTT
>NA|TRBJ2-7|few|TRBV7-9
CASSLEVREEQYF
TGTGCCAGCAGCTTAGAGGTTCGGGAGGAGCAGTACTTC